This TCR beta chain emerged from a study of T cells in Graves' hyperthyroidism and ophthalmopathy. Study findings and constraints: Most thyroid clonotypes expanded above 0.001 were also detected in blood.

This clonotype was found a few times. No antigen is known for it. The germline V gene has CDR1 DFQATT and CDR2 SNEGSKA (reference sequence). V lost 3 bases and J lost 3; bases outside the gene matches: 13. CDR3 length: 17 residues. RNA transcripts gave rise to amplified TCR beta CDR3 regions. A set of HTBI primers served as the primers for a first-round RT-PCR of the TCR CDR3. TCRdb fed the multiplex PCR reads into MiXCR, producing one record per CDR3 protein. The data hold around 500,000 distinct CDR3 sequences, with under 15% observed a single time. The chain is built from TRBV20-1 and TRBJ2-3; 9 bases align to TRBD2. The sample consisted of blood. This clonotype originated in a woman aged 18-35 years with Graves' hyperthyroidism. The chain's CDR3 is CSARRLAVVTLTDTQYF. For the CDR3, the DNA is TGCAGTGCTAGGCGACTAGCGGTAGTGACCCTGACAGATACGCAGTATTTT.